This T cell receptor beta chain is from a study of response to subunit inactivated influenza vaccine. This clonotype was picked up a small number of times. Its antigen remains unknown. TCRdb re-derived calls from the RT-PCR reads in MiXCR, one entry per CDR3 protein. The sample yields some 800,000 distinct CDR3 sequences, around 21% seen once. Study results and caveats: Researchers suggested that each seasonal influenza vaccination recruits few new T cells.

Sample: PBMCs from blood, taken approximately 5 days after vaccination. This receptor was obtained from a man aged 45-60 years who received an inactivated influenza vaccine.

In DNA, the CDR3 is TGCGCCAGCAGCCCAGGACAACTCTCTGGGGCCAACGTCCTGACTTTC. This codes for CASSPGQLSGANVLTF. The V gene is TRBV5-1, the J gene TRBJ2-6; D may be TRBD1 (5 bases). This CDR3 region has 16 residues. The germline CDR1 and CDR2 sequences are SGHRS and YFSETQ. With 4 bases removed from V and 0 bases from J, the gap between germline ends came to 11 bases.